Presented here are 24 T cell receptor beta chains from one specimen sequenced in a study of Tregs in tolerant kidney transplant recipients. Method: immunoSEQ multiplex PCR; TCRdb's copy keeps in-frame clones and lacks some. The sample consists of around 86,000 clones, more than 85% of them appearing once. Related graft donors supplied nonmyeloablative bone marrow transplants, and mixed chimerism was transient. The sequencing here drew on CD4+ T cells from blood (PBMCs), taken 24 months after the transplant. Every receptor here comes from a human patient who received a combined kidney and bone marrow transplant. Some T cells may be supplied by the graft donor.

The count of this clone is one. The CDR3 nucleotides read TGTGCCAGCAGCGTAGACCCCTCTGGACAGGGTCTTTTGTACGAGCAGTACTTC. It is translated as CASSVDPSGQGLLYEQYF. The chain is built from TRBV9 and TRBJ2-7; 8 positions match TRBD1. Unmatched junction bases numbered 15, after V lost 0 bases and J lost 4 bases. The CDR3 spans 18 residues. Germline assignment: CDR1 SGDLS and CDR2 YYNGEE.

This chain connects TRBV28 to TRBJ1-5; D is possibly TRBD1 (6 bases). V shed 3 bases and J shed 4 bases, with 16 bases lying between them. Germline CDR1 and CDR2: MDHEN and SYDVKM. There are 16 residues in the CDR3. The CDR3 sequence is CASSFLIDRQNQPQHF. The CDR3, as DNA: TGTGCCAGCAGTTTTCTTATTGACAGGCAAAATCAGCCCCAGCATTTT. Full variable domain (outside the CDR3, taken from reference TRBV28 and TRBJ1-5): DVKVTQSSRYLVKRTGEKVFLECVQDMDHENMFWYRQDPGLGLRLIYFSYDVKMKEKGDIPEGYSVSREKKERFSLILESASTNQTSMYLCASSFLIDRQNQPQHFGDGTRLSIL.

The gene calls are TRBV30 and TRBJ2-2; the match to TRBD1 covers 8 bases. The CDR3 consists of 16 residues. The trim removed 3 bases at V and 5 bases at J, leaving 11 bases unmatched. The germline V gene encodes CDR1 GTSNPN and CDR2 SVGIG (reference sequence). The CDR3 sequence is CAWSERDRGDTGELFF. The DNA for the CDR3 is TGTGCCTGGAGCGAACGCGACAGGGGAGATACCGGGGAGCTGTTTTTT.

The rearrangement joins TRBV15 to TRBJ1-2; 8 bases fit TRBD1. This CDR3 spans 16 amino acids. Trimming cost V 5 bases and J 6 bases; bases outside gene matches: 14. The germline V gene encodes CDR1 LNHNV and CDR2 YYDKDF (reference sequence). The CDR3 reads CATSGQGIGSEDGYTF. Here the CDR3 DNA reads TGTGCCACCAGCGGACAGGGAATAGGGTCGGAGGATGGCTACACCTTC. Combining the CDR3 with reference TRBV15 and TRBJ1-2 gives the whole variable domain DAMVIQNPRYQVTQFGKPVTLSCSQTLNHNVMYWYQQKSSQAPKLLFHYYDKDFNNEADTPDNFQSRRPNTSFCFLDIRSPGLGDTAMYLCATSGQGIGSEDGYTFGSGTRLTVV.

The gene calls are TRBV5-4 and TRBJ2-5; TRBD2 agrees at 10 bases. The germline CDR1 and CDR2 sequences are SGHNT and YYREEE (reference sequence). This CDR3 comprises 15 residues. V was clipped by 7 bases and J by 5 bases; unmatched bases: 11. The CDR3: CASRGSPSGGETQYF. CDR3 DNA: TGTGCCAGCCGGGGCTCCCCTAGCGGGGGTGAGACCCAGTACTTC.

The chain uses TRBV5-1 and TRBJ2-7; 10 nucleotides match TRBD2. Trimming took 4 bases from V and 0 from J; bases not matched to a gene: 7. This CDR3 comprises 16 residues. Germline V gene sequence: CDR1 SGHRS, CDR2 YFSETQ. The CDR3 DNA reads TGCGCCAGCAGCCGAACCACTAGCGGGGCCTCCTACGAGCAGTACTTC. It translates to CASSRTTSGASYEQYF. The entire variable domain, with the rest obtained from reference TRBV5-1 and TRBJ2-7, is as follows: KAGVTQTPRYLIKTRGQQVTLSCSPISGHRSVSWYQQTPGQGLQFLFEYFSETQRNKGNFPGRFSGRQFSNSRSEMNVSTLELGDSALYLCASSRTTSGASYEQYFGPGTRLTVT.

The J gene is TRBJ2-3, the V gene TRBV7-9; TRBD2 matches at 11 bases. Germline loops: CDR1 SEHNR, CDR2 FQNEAQ (reference sequence). The trim removed 5 bases at V and 1 base at J, leaving 2 bases unmatched. The length of the CDR3 is 15 residues. CDR3 sequence reads: CASSTSGRRTDTQYF. CDR3 DNA: TGTGCCAGCAGCACTAGCGGGAGACGCACAGATACGCAGTATTTT.

Here the CDR3 reads CASSPLVGGYGYTF. The CDR3 DNA sequence: TGTGCCAGCAGCCCACTTGTGGGAGGCTATGGCTACACCTTC. J is TRBJ1-2 and V is TRBV7-2, with unresolved D. Germline CDR1 and CDR2: SGHTA and FQGNSA. The CDR3 has 14 amino acids. The V gene lost 5 bases and the J gene lost 4 bases, with 14 bases spanning the gap. Full variable domain (outside the CDR3, taken from reference TRBV7-2 and TRBJ1-2): GAGVSQSPSNKVTEKGKDVELRCDPISGHTALYWYRQSLGQGLEFLIYFQGNSAPDKSGLPSDRFSAERTGGSVSTLTIQRTQQEDSAVYLCASSPLVGGYGYTFGSGTRLTVV.

This clone was seen once. This chain connects TRBV7-9 to TRBJ2-5, with D possibly TRBD1 on 5 matching bases. The CDR3 has 14 amino acids. Germline loops: CDR1 SEHNR, CDR2 FQNEAQ (reference sequence). V was pared by 5 bases and J by 2 bases, with 12 bases between. The CDR3 is CASSVDSVQETQYF. DNA of the CDR3: TGTGCCAGCAGCGTCGACAGCGTACAAGAGACCCAGTACTTC.

This rearrangement joins TRBV5-1 to TRBJ2-5; D may be TRBD2 (5 bases). From germline, CDR1 is SGHRS and CDR2 YFSETQ. The V end was cut by 4 bases, the J end by 2 bases, with 12 bases between. This CDR3 has 14 residues. The CDR3 coding sequence is TGCGCCAGCAGCCCAGGACTGTCACAAGAGACCCAGTACTTC. It codes for CASSPGLSQETQYF.

J is TRBJ1-6 and V is TRBV10-3; 10 nucleotides agree with TRBD1. V lost 9 bases to trimming and J lost 7 bases; unmatched junction nucleotides: 6. Germline V lookup: CDR1 ENHRY, CDR2 SYGVKD. CDR3 size: 14 residues. The CDR3 coding sequence is TGTGCCATTAACCCGGACAGGGGGAATTCACCCCTCCACTTT. This sequence encodes CAINPDRGNSPLHF.

The chain joins TRBV6-5 to TRBJ2-4; TRBD2 aligns across 15 bases. The CDR3 has 15 amino acids. With V trimmed by 6 bases and J by 11 bases, 8 bases remained unmatched. Germline V gives CDR1 MNHEY, CDR2 SVGAGI. The CDR3 DNA sequence: TGTGCCAGCAGGGAGGGACTAGCGGGGGGCCGAGTTCAGTACTTC. This sequence encodes CASREGLAGGRVQYF.

The chain uses TRBV7-2 and TRBJ1-3; weak D call: TRBD1 (6 bases). Germline V CDR1 and CDR2: SGHTA, FQGNSA. The CDR3 loop spans 16 amino acids. The V gene lost 2 bases and the J gene lost 0 bases, with 11 bases spanning the gap. The CDR3 DNA reads as TGTGCCAGCAGCTTAAGAGGGGGAGACTCTGGAAACACCATATATTTT. Translated, it gives CASSLRGGDSGNTIYF.

This clone was detected a few times. The rearrangement uses TRBV30 and TRBJ1-5; D remains unclear. The CDR3 extends over 16 amino acids. V lost 0 bases, J lost 5 bases, and 17 bases lay in between. Germline V gene lookup returns CDR1 GTSNPN and CDR2 SVGIG (reference sequence). The CDR3 coding sequence is TGTGCCTGGAGTGTACGAGGACCCGGAGGTGATCAGCCCCAGCATTTT. The encoded protein is CAWSVRGPGGDQPQHF.

V is TRBV29-1 and J is TRBJ2-3; D possibly corresponds to TRBD1 (5 bases). This CDR3 contains 15 residues. Germline-derived CDR1 and CDR2 are SQVTM and ANQGSEA. The germline V and J ends were trimmed by 4 bases and 0 bases, with 14 bases remaining between them. The CDR3 loop is CSVVLWGPSTDTQYF. CDR3 nucleotides: TGCAGCGTTGTACTATGGGGCCCTAGCACAGATACGCAGTATTTT.

This chain links TRBV5-1 with TRBJ2-3; D ambiguous. Trimming stripped 0 bases from V and 1 base from J, with 3 bases between. This CDR3 has 13 amino acids. The germline V gene has CDR1 SGHRS and CDR2 YFSETQ. The DNA of the CDR3 is TGCGCCAGCAGCTTGGCTGGCACAGATACGCAGTATTTT. It is translated as CASSLAGTDTQYF.

This chain uses TRBV11-2 with TRBJ1-6, with D maybe TRBD1 (5 bases). Per the germline V gene, CDR1 is SGHAT and CDR2 is FQNNGV. The CDR3 spans 13 residues. Deletions cut 3 bases from V and 10 bases from J, with 10 bases between. DNA for the CDR3: TGTGCCAGCAGCTTCCCGGGGGAATCACCCCTCCACTTT. Encoded protein: CASSFPGESPLHF.

This clone was counted a single time. This chain joins TRBV5-6 and TRBJ1-1, with a weak D call TRBD1 (5 bases). Germline CDR1 and CDR2: SGHDT and YYEEEE. The CDR3 consists of 14 residues. Trimming shortened V by 4 bases and J by 4 bases, and 14 bases separated the two germline ends. The CDR3 reads CASSLSRGSTEAFF. CDR3 bases: TGTGCCAGCAGCCTTTCGCGGGGGAGCACTGAAGCTTTCTTT.

The chain has TRBV11-2 and TRBJ2-7; perhaps TRBD1 as D (6 bases). Germline loops: CDR1 SGHAT, CDR2 FQNNGV. The CDR3 totals 15 residues. V gave up 0 bases and J gave up 2 bases, with 11 bases separating them. The DNA for the CDR3 is TGTGCCAGCAGCTTAGAGGGTGGACAGACCTACGAGCAGTACTTC. It codes for CASSLEGGQTYEQYF. The variable domain in full, completed from reference TRBV11-2 and TRBJ2-7, reads EAGVAQSPRYKIIEKRQSVAFWCNPISGHATLYWYQQILGQGPKLLIQFQNNGVVDDSQLPKDRFSAERLKGVDSTLKIQPAKLEDSAVYLCASSLEGGQTYEQYFGPGTRLTVT.

The chain has TRBV11-3 and TRBJ2-2; maybe TRBD2 (5 bases). Looked up from germline, CDR1 is SGHNT and CDR2 is YENEEA. The CDR3 sequence is 17 residues long. V lost 3 bases and J lost 7, with 21 bases in between. The chain's CDR3 is CASSFPPLRLSSGELFF. The CDR3 coding sequence is TGTGCCAGCAGCTTCCCCCCACTACGACTAAGCAGCGGGGAGCTGTTTTTT. Combining the CDR3 with reference TRBV11-3 and TRBJ2-2 gives the whole variable domain EAGVVQSPRYKIIEKKQPVAFWCNPISGHNTLYWYLQNLGQGPELLIRYENEEAVDDSQLPKDRFSAERLKGVDSTLKIQPAELGDSAVYLCASSFPPLRLSSGELFFGEGSRLTVL.

This chain connects TRBV7-2 to TRBJ1-5; TRBD1 aligns across 7 bases. The trim removed 1 base at V and 6 bases at J, leaving 3 bases unmatched. CDR3 length: 14 amino acids. Germline CDR1 SGHTA, CDR2 FQGNSA. CDR3 loop: CASSLGGGGQPQHF. The CDR3, as DNA: TGTGCCAGCAGCTTAGGAGGGGGCGGTCAGCCCCAGCATTTT.

This rearrangement joins TRBV7-2 to TRBJ2-2, with 8 bases that match TRBD2. The length of the CDR3 is 16 residues. Germline CDR1 is SGHTA and CDR2 is FQGNSA. V lost 5 bases, J lost 4 bases, and 9 bases stayed unmatched. The CDR3 DNA reads as TGTGCCAGCAGCCCGGGGGGGGTTCCAGGCACCGGGGAGCTGTTTTTT. Translated, it gives CASSPGGVPGTGELFF.

The rearrangement joins TRBV6-1 to TRBJ2-5; D is possibly TRBD2 (5 bases). The CDR3 length is 15 residues. The germline V gene has CDR1 MNHNS and CDR2 SASEGT. Trimming took 5 bases from V and 4 from J, leaving 17 bases between them. The CDR3 is CASSWEFRNRETQYF. The CDR3 region has the DNA TGTGCCAGCAGTTGGGAGTTCAGAAACAGAGAGACCCAGTACTTC.

The rearrangement links TRBV30 to TRBJ2-1; 7 bases fit TRBD2. The germline V gene encodes CDR1 GTSNPN and CDR2 SVGIG (reference sequence). This CDR3 has 15 amino acids. CDR3 sequence: CGGAILANSYNEQFF. In DNA form, the CDR3 reads TGTGGCGGGGCGATACTAGCGAACTCCTACAATGAGCAGTTCTTC.